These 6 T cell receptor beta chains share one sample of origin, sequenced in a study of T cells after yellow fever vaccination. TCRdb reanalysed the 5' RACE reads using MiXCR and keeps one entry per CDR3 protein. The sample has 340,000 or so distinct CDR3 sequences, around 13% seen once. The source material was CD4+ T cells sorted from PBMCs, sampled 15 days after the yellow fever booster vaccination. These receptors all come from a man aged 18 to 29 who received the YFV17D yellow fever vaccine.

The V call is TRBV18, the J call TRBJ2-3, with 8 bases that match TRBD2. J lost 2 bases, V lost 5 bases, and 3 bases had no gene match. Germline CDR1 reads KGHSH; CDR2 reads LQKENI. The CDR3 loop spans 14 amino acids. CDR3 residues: CASSTSGFTDTQYF. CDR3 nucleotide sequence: TGTGCCAGCTCAACTAGCGGATTCACAGATACGCAGTATTTT. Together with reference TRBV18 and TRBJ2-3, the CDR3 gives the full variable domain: NAGVMQNPRHLVRRRGQEARLRCSPMKGHSHVYWYRQLPEEGLKFMVYLQKENIIDESGMPKERFSAEFPKEGPSILRIQQVVRGDSAAYFCASSTSGFTDTQYFGPGTRLTVL.

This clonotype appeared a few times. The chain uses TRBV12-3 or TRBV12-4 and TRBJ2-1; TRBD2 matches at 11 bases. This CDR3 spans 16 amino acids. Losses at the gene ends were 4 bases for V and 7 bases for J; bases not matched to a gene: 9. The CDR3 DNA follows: TGTGCCAGCAGTTCACCTGCTAGCGGGGGGCGAAATGAGCAGTTCTTC. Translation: CASSSPASGGRNEQFF.

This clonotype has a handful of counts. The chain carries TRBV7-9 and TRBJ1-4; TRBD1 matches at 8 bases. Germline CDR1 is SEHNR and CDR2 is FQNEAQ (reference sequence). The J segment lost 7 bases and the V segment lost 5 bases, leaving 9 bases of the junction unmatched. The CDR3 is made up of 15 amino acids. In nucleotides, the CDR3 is TGTGCCAGCAGCCCCGGACAGGGCACGATTGAAAAACTGTTTTTT. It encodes CASSPGQGTIEKLFF.

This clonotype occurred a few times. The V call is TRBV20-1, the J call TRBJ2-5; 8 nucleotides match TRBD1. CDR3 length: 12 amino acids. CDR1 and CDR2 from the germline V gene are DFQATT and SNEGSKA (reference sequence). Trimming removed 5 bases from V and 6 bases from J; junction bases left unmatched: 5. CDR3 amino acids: CSAADRGKTQYF. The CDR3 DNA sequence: TGCAGTGCTGCTGACAGGGGAAAGACCCAGTACTTC.

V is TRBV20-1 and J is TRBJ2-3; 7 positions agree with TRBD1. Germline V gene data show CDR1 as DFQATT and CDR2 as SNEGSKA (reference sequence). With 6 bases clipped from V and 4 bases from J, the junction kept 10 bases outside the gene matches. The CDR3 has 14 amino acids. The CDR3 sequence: CSAYGQVGPDTQYF. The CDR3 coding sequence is TGCAGTGCGTACGGACAGGTGGGACCAGATACGCAGTATTTT.

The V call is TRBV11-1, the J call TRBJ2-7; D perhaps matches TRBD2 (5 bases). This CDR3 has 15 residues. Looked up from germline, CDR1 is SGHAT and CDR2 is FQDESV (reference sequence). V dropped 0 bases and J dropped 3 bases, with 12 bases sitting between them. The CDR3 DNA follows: TGTGCCAGCAGCTTAGCCCAGAGCGGTGGCTACGAGCAGTACTTC. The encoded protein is CASSLAQSGGYEQYF.